Here is one T cell receptor beta chain with its context. Antigen: not known. This sample was taken from a study of tissue T cells after allogeneic stem cell transplantation. Findings and limits, study-wide: Few T cell clones were shared across patients, but motif clusters showed tissue-specific shared signatures. This small cohort was clinically heterogeneous, and sampling depth was a limitation.

This table comes from immunoSEQ multiplex PCR, and its TCRdb copy is limited to in-frame clones, with some not included. In the table there are several thousand clones, about 74% of which are singletons. The V and J ends lost 9 bases and 4 bases, in that order; junction bases with no gene match: 5. Germline CDR1 and CDR2: KGHDR and SFDVKD. The CDR3 runs to 14 residues. V and J are TRBV24-1 and TRBJ2-1; 10 nucleotides agree with TRBD2. Specimen: tissue from the rectum, collected at autopsy. The TCR sequence derives from a woman aged 18-50 years with breast cancer. In nucleotides, the CDR3 is TGTGCCACCGCGAGCGGGGGGGGTTACAATGAGCAGTTCTTC. Translation gives CATASGGGYNEQFF.